A selection of T cell receptor beta chains follows, all from one sample in a study of cytomegalovirus exposure and HLA in healthy donors. The table came from immunoSEQ multiplex PCR; TCRdb's copy has only in-frame clones and leaves some out. Among about 94,000 clones, around 74% were seen once, and the ten largest hold roughly 7.1%. The specimen sequenced was PBMCs. The origin of the receptors is a man aged 35 to 55 in good health and CMV-seropositive. CDR3s include the opening cysteine and the closing phenylalanine or tryptophan. The D gene is left open where the match is weak. Not every row has a clone size; where given, it reads once, few, many or a size class.

>NA|TRBV19|TRBJ2-6|NA
TGTGCCAGTAGTATAGATCCCAGCTCTGGGGCCAACGTCCTGACTTTC
CASSIDPSSGANVLTF
>once|TRBV27|TRBJ2-7|TRBD2
TGTGCCAGCAGGCTAGCGGGAGCTCCCTACGAGCAGTACTTC
CASRLAGAPYEQYF
>NA|TRBV6-6|TRBJ2-7|TRBD1
TGTGCCAGCAGAGCCGGGACAGGGCTCCCCTACGAGCAGTACTTC
CASRAGTGLPYEQYF
>NA|TRBV27|TRBJ2-2|TRBD1
TGTGCCAGCAGATCCAGGGGGCGAGACACCGGGGAGCTGTTTTTT
CASRSRGRDTGELFF
>NA|TRBV7-6|TRBJ2-3|NA
TGTGCCAGCAGCTTAGCGGTTAGCGACACAGATACGCAGTATTTT
CASSLAVSDTDTQYF
>NA|TRBV28|TRBJ2-7|NA
TGTTCAGCAGGGTCCTACGAGCAGTACTTC
CSAGSYEQYF
>NA|TRBV10-3|TRBJ1-1|TRBD1
TGTGCCACCACAGGGGATTACACTGAAGCTTTCTTT
CATTGDYTEAFF
>NA|TRBV4-3|TRBJ2-7|TRBD2
TGCGCCAGCAGCCAAGATCAAACTAGCGGGATCTACGAGCAGTACTTC
CASSQDQTSGIYEQYF
>few|TRBV19|TRBJ2-2|NA
TGTGCCAGTACCCCCGCGAGGACATACACCGGGGAGCTGTTTTTT
CASTPARTYTGELFF
>NA|TRBV5-1|TRBJ2-3|TRBD2
TGCGCCAGCAGCTCCGCTCTAGCGGGGGGGAACACAGATACGCAGTATTTT
CASSSALAGGNTDTQYF
>NA|TRBV27|TRBJ2-1|TRBD2
TGTGCCAGCAGTGGCTGGGGGGGGGCCTACAATGAGCAGTTCTTC
CASSGWGGAYNEQFF
>few|TRBV5-5|TRBJ2-7|TRBD1
TGTGCCAGCAGTTCATACAGGGGGCGCGGGTCCTACGAGCAGTACTTC
CASSSYRGRGSYEQYF
>NA|TRBV2|TRBJ2-5|TRBD2
TGTGCCAGCAGAGAGGCTAGCGGGATGATCCTCGGGGAGACCCAGTACTTC
CASREASGMILGETQYF
>NA|TRBV5-4|TRBJ2-1|TRBD2
TGTGCCAGCAGCCGGGGGTTTGGCGGGAGTGGCTACAATGAGCAGTTCTTC
CASSRGFGGSGYNEQFF
>few|TRBV19|TRBJ2-2|TRBD2
TGTGCCGTTAGAGGGACTAGCGGGTCGAACACCGGGGAGCTGTTTTTT
CAVRGTSGSNTGELFF
>once|TRBV6-1|TRBJ2-6|NA
TGTGCCAGCAGTCCCCGGGGCTCTGGGGCCAACGTCCTGACTTTC
CASSPRGSGANVLTF
>NA|TRBV11-2|TRBJ2-3|NA
TGTGCCAGCAGCTTAGACTTAACAGATACGCAGTATTTT
CASSLDLTDTQYF
>NA|TRBV10-2|TRBJ1-5|NA
TGCGCCAGCACTCGTAGCGAAAGCGGACAGCCCCAGCATTTT
CASTRSESGQPQHF
>NA|TRBV4-1|TRBJ2-1|TRBD1
TGCGCCAGCAGTCGGGACAGGGGGCCTTGGAATGAGCAGTTCTTC
CASSRDRGPWNEQFF
>once|TRBV19|TRBJ2-1|TRBD2
TGTGCCAGTAGAGGTGGCGCGGGGGGCCTGCGTGGGCAGTTCTTC
CASRGGAGGLRGQFF
>NA|TRBV7-2|TRBJ2-7|TRBD1
TGTGCCAGCAGCCTAGGACAGGGGAGACGAGCTGAGTACTTC
CASSLGQGRRAEYF
>NA|TRBV20-1|TRBJ2-1|NA
TGCAGTGCGCAGGGGTACAATGAGCAGTTCTTC
CSAQGYNEQFF
>NA|TRBV29-1|TRBJ2-5|TRBD1
TGCAGCGCCAACAAGGGACAGGGTCAAGAGACCCAGTACTTC
CSANKGQGQETQYF
>NA|TRBV19|TRBJ1-2|TRBD1
TGTGCCAGTAGTATCGGATGGGGGGACAGCTATGGCTACACCTTC
CASSIGWGDSYGYTF
>NA|TRBV13|TRBJ2-7|NA
TGTGCCAGCAGCTTTGGCGGATCGAGTTACGAGCAGTACTTC
CASSFGGSSYEQYF
>few|TRBV18|TRBJ1-5|NA
TGTGCCAGCTCAGCAGCCAGGGGATCCTATCAGCCCCAGCATTTT
CASSAARGSYQPQHF
>NA|TRBV7-6|TRBJ2-2|TRBD1
TGTGCCAGCAGCTTGACAGGGGCGAGCGCCGGGGAGCTGTTTTTT
CASSLTGASAGELFF
>NA|TRBV4-3|TRBJ2-1|NA
TGCGCCAGCAGCCAAGATCGGACTCTCTCACAGTTCTTC
CASSQDRTLSQFF
>NA|TRBV5-4|TRBJ2-5|NA
TGTGCCAGCAGCTTGGGTGGCCCTCAAGAGACCCAGTACTTC
CASSLGGPQETQYF
>NA|TRBV13|TRBJ2-7|TRBD2
TGTGCCAGCAGCTTAGGTAGCGGGGGGGAAACCTACGAGCAGTACTTC
CASSLGSGGETYEQYF
>NA|TRBV4-1|TRBJ1-1|NA
TGCGCCAGCAGCCAAACAAGGTCGGAGGAAGCTTTCTTT
CASSQTRSEEAFF
>NA|TRBV4-1|TRBJ1-2|TRBD1
TGCGCCAGCAGCCAAGACCCGGGACAGGGAGGTGGCTACACCTTC
CASSQDPGQGGGYTF
>once|TRBV5-1|TRBJ1-4|NA
TGCGCCAGCAGGGAAACCGCGGGGAGCTTCGTTTTT
CASRETAGSFVF
>NA|TRBV7-8|TRBJ2-7|NA
TGTGCCAGCAGCTTAGGTTCGGGGAGCGGATACGAGCAGTACTTC
CASSLGSGSGYEQYF
>NA|TRBV28|TRBJ1-2|NA
TGTGCCAGCAGTTCGACATATGATGGCTACACCTTC
CASSSTYDGYTF